A selection of T cell receptor beta chains follows, all from one sample in a study of blood T cell repertoires in COVID-19. Profiling relied on immunoSEQ multiplex PCR, and the TCRdb table lists in-frame clones only, not all of them. There are about 270,000 clones in the sample; around 93% occur only once, and 2.8% lies in the top ten. Sequencing was done on a sample of PBMCs or T cells enriched from blood (not recorded which). Receptors were obtained from a middle-aged man who had been exposed to COVID-19. The CDR3 runs from the conserved cysteine through the conserved F or W. D genes are given only for firm matches. The listing skips clone size in some rows; elsewhere it reads once, few, many or a size class.

>TRBV19|-|TRBJ1-5|-
TGTGCCAGTAATCCTTACAATCAGCCCCAGCATTTT
CASNPYNQPQHF
>TRBV5-1|once|TRBJ1-4|-
TGCGCCAGCAGCTTTTGGGGGCGGCCCCGTGATCAGGGAAAACTGTTTTTT
CASSFWGRPRDQGKLFF
>TRBV7-3|-|TRBJ2-1|-
TGTGCCAGCAGCTCCGGGGGGCCCCCGGGGGTCAATGAGCAGTTCTTC
CASSSGGPPGVNEQFF
>TRBV27|-|TRBJ2-2|-
TGTGCCAGCAGTTTATGGGGCTACGGGGAGCTGTTTTTT
CASSLWGYGELFF
>TRBV5-1|-|TRBJ2-1|-
TGCGCCACCCGCGGATCAAGCTCCTACAATGAGCAGTTCTTC
CATRGSSSYNEQFF
>TRBV7-9|few|TRBJ2-7|-
TGTGCCAGCAGCTTAGACGGGATAGACGAGCAGTACTTC
CASSLDGIDEQYF
>TRBV2|-|TRBJ1-4|-
TGTGCCAGCACCGGGGGGGGCTTCGGTGAAAAACTGTTTTTT
CASTGGGFGEKLFF
>TRBV19|-|TRBJ1-2|TRBD1
TGTGCCAGTAGTATTAGACAGGGGGCGAACTTTGGCTACACCTTC
CASSIRQGANFGYTF
>TRBV9|-|TRBJ2-3|TRBD2
TGTGCCAGCAGCGTAGAGGCGGGAGGGCCGCATACGCAGTATTTT
CASSVEAGGPHTQYF
>TRBV7-3|-|TRBJ1-2|TRBD1
TGTGCCAGCAGCGTAAGGGTTGGGCAGGGGGTCTATGGCTACACCTTC
CASSVRVGQGVYGYTF
>TRBV4-1|-|TRBJ1-2|-
TGCGCCAGCAGGCCCCCAGGGCAGATGGGGCACTATGGCTACACCTTC
CASRPPGQMGHYGYTF
>TRBV5-1|once|TRBJ2-7|TRBD1
TGCGCCAGCAGCGAGGGACAGGGAGGGTACGAGCAGTACTTC
CASSEGQGGYEQYF
>TRBV9|-|TRBJ2-3|-
TGTGCCAGCAGCTCCGGGACTCCCTCCACAGATACGCAGTATTTT
CASSSGTPSTDTQYF
>TRBV9|-|TRBJ2-3|TRBD1
TGTGCCAGCAGCGTTGGGACAGGGGGTTTAATAGATACGCAGTATTTT
CASSVGTGGLIDTQYF
>TRBV19|-|TRBJ1-1|TRBD1
TGTGCCAGTAGTCTTCAGGGGGCCCACACTGAAGCTTTCTTT
CASSLQGAHTEAFF
>TRBV28|-|TRBJ1-2|TRBD1
TGTGCCAGCTTCCGGGACAGGGGCGCCTCGGACTATGGCTACACCTTC
CASFRDRGASDYGYTF
>TRBV4-2|once|TRBJ2-7|-
TGTGCCAGCAGCCAAGATCGGGAGACGGCCGAGCAGTACTTC
CASSQDRETAEQYF
>TRBV6-1|-|TRBJ2-3|TRBD2
TGTGCCAGCAGTGAAGCTAGCGGGAGCCCAGATACGCAGTATTTT
CASSEASGSPDTQYF
>TRBV30|-|TRBJ2-7|-
TGTGCCTGGAACCTGGGGGGGCACGAGCAGTACTTC
CAWNLGGHEQYF
>TRBV19|-|TRBJ2-7|TRBD2
TGTGCCAGTAGTGGAATAGCGGGTACTACCTACGAGCAGTACTTC
CASSGIAGTTYEQYF
>TRBV7-2|-|TRBJ1-2|-
TGTGCCAGCAGCTTAGGGGGCACTGGGAACTATGGCTACACCTTC
CASSLGGTGNYGYTF
>TRBV5-4|-|TRBJ1-2|-
TGTGCCAGCAGCTTGGGGGATGCGGGGGGCTTGGAAGGCTACACCTTC
CASSLGDAGGLEGYTF
>TRBV20-1|-|TRBJ1-1|-
TGCAGTGCTAGCGACTACTCTGAAGCTTTCTTT
CSASDYSEAFF
>TRBV27|-|TRBJ1-2|-
TGTGCCAGCAGGCTGACAGGAGCCTACTATGGCTACACCTTC
CASRLTGAYYGYTF
>TRBV18|-|TRBJ2-2|-
TGTGCCAGCTGGTCCGAGACCGGGGAGCTGTTTTTT
CASWSETGELFF
>TRBV27|few|TRBJ2-7|TRBD2
TGTGCCAGCAGGCGAGCGGGGAACTCCTACGAGCAGTACTTC
CASRRAGNSYEQYF
>TRBV7-6|-|TRBJ2-1|-
TGTGCCAGCAGCTCCAGTGGACTATCCAGCTCCTACAATGAGCAGTTCTTC
CASSSSGLSSSYNEQFF
>TRBV30|-|TRBJ1-2|-
TGTGCCTGGAGTTGGGGTTCCTTGCAGCGGGGCTACACCTTC
CAWSWGSLQRGYTF
>TRBV7-9|-|TRBJ2-3|-
TGTGCCAGCAGCTTAGCCAGCGCATTGTCAGATACGCAGTATTTT
CASSLASALSDTQYF
>TRBV29-1|-|TRBJ2-7|TRBD1
TGCAGCGTTGAAGATAGACAGGGCGCCTCCTACGAGCAGTACTTC
CSVEDRQGASYEQYF
>TRBV20-1|-|TRBJ2-1|TRBD2
TGCAGTGCTAGTCCCCCCCTAGCGGGAGTCTACAATGAGCAGTTCTTC
CSASPPLAGVYNEQFF
>TRBV5-1|-|TRBJ2-3|-
TGCGCCAGCAGCTTCCGGGGGGCGGAAGATACGCAGTATTTT
CASSFRGAEDTQYF
>TRBV25-1|once|TRBJ2-3|TRBD2
TGTGCCAGCAGTCCGACTAGCGGGGCACTCACAGATACGCAGTATTTT
CASSPTSGALTDTQYF
>TRBV3-1/TRBV3-2|-|TRBJ1-2|-
TGTGCCAGCAGCCAAGATACAGGTCTTTACTATGGCTACACCTTC
CASSQDTGLYYGYTF
>TRBV2|-|TRBJ1-4|TRBD1
TGTGCCAGCAGTCGACAGGGTACCAATGAAAAACTGTTTTTT
CASSRQGTNEKLFF
>TRBV28|-|TRBJ2-1|TRBD2
TGTGCCAGCACCTTAGGAACTAGCGGCGGAGAGCAGTTCTTC
CASTLGTSGGEQFF
>TRBV7-9|once|TRBJ2-7|TRBD1
TGTGCCAGCAGCTTAGCCCTCCCGTCTAGGTACAGGGGTTACGAGCAGTACTTC
CASSLALPSRYRGYEQYF
>TRBV28|few|TRBJ1-1|TRBD1
TGTGCCAGCAGTTTATTGGGGACAGCTCCTTTCTTT
CASSLLGTAPFF
>TRBV7-3|-|TRBJ2-5|TRBD2
TGTGCCAGCAGCCAAACTAGCGGCCCCCAAGAGACCCAGTACTTC
CASSQTSGPQETQYF
>TRBV14|few|TRBJ1-2|-
TGTGCCAGCAGCCAAGGGGGGGTGTACTATGGCTACACCTTC
CASSQGGVYYGYTF
>TRBV3-1/TRBV3-2|-|TRBJ1-6|-
TGTGCCAGCAGCCAAGGAGGGGAAGCGGGTTCACCCCTCCACTTT
CASSQGGEAGSPLHF
>TRBV19|once|TRBJ2-1|TRBD2
TGTGCCAGTAGTGAGACTAGCGGGAGCAATGAGCAGTTCTTC
CASSETSGSNEQFF